This T cell receptor (beta chain) is drawn from a study of tissue T cells after allogeneic stem cell transplantation. Steroid-refractory graft-versus-host disease after allogeneic hematopoietic cell transplant qualified adults for prospective research-autopsy enrollment. GI sites, liver, skin and spleen were taken after median 9.75 post-mortem hours. Looked up from germline, CDR1 is SGHRS and CDR2 is YFSETQ. The CDR3 has 14 amino acids. The V and J ends lost 2 bases and 4 bases respectively, with 10 bases between them. Clones were sequenced by immunoSEQ multiplex PCR, and TCRdb holds only the in-frame ones, with some missing. The table has a few thousand clones, about 61% seen once.

The gene calls are TRBV5-1 and TRBJ1-3; a weak D match, TRBD1 (6 bases). The specimen was transverse colon tissue, collected at autopsy. The clonotype was recovered from a male patient over 55 with steroid-refractory graft-versus-host disease after an allogeneic stem cell transplant. Among the T cells, some may be from the graft donor. The DNA for the CDR3 is TGCGCCAGCAGCTTTGACGGGACAGGAAACACCATATATTTT. It is translated as CASSFDGTGNTIYF.